This T cell receptor (beta chain) comes out of a study of shared clonotypes between healthy human individuals. Cells designated naive CD8 were CD45RO-negative and were positively selected for CCR7, with terminally differentiated effector memory CD45RA+ cells excluded. This clone was recorded only once. CDR3 length equals 15 residues. V was clipped by 6 bases and J by 5 bases; unmatched bases: 12. CDR1 is MNHEY and CDR2 is SMNVEV in the germline V gene (reference sequence). At deep level, the assay was performed. Every subset had its genomic DNA shared out evenly among several immunoSEQ plates. Study processing details: Filtering differed, since immunoSEQ gave only junction sequences and no quality scores. TCRdb's table, derived via immunoSEQ multiplex PCR, lists solely in-frame clones and lacks some. That table is the source of V, J and clone size, and D and trimming were worked out from the DNA. The sample records about 2.1 million clones, 90% to 95% being singletons.

The chain is built from TRBV27 and TRBJ2-7, with 8 bases identical to TRBD2. Sequenced: naive CD8+ T cells from PBMCs. This TCR came from a man aged 18-30 years in good health. Some clones in this sample may be carry-over from other donors' samples. The CDR3 sequence is CASSSIEGLGNEQYF. The CDR3 DNA is TGTGCCAGCAGCTCAATTGAGGGACTAGGGAACGAGCAGTACTTC.